This is a list of T cell receptor beta chains from one sample in a study of blood T cell repertoires in COVID-19. Assay: immunoSEQ multiplex PCR; the TCRdb copy retains only in-frame clones and omits some. The sample shows 90,000 to 140,000 clones, roughly 80% of them seen only once. Sample: peripheral blood. These receptors were obtained from a woman older than 75 with acute or convalescent COVID-19. Each CDR3 is given with its conserved first and last residue. A D gene is named only where the DNA matches it firmly. Clone size is shown for a subset of rows, as once, few, many or a class of expanded clone.

J	D	V	size	DNA	CDR3
TRBJ2-3	NA	TRBV11-3	NA	TGTGCCAGCAGCTTAGGAGGGAAGGACACAGATACGCAGTATTTT	CASSLGGKDTDTQYF
TRBJ2-7	NA	TRBV15	NA	TGTGCCACCAGCAGAGGGGGCCTTAGTAGCTCCTACGAGCAGTACTTC	CATSRGGLSSSYEQYF
TRBJ1-2	NA	TRBV12-3/TRBV12-4	NA	TGTGCCAGACGGGAGGGGGGCTACACCTTC	CARREGGYTF
TRBJ1-2	NA	TRBV29-1	once	TGCAGCTCCCTTGGTAGGGGGAGCTACACCTTC	CSSLGRGSYTF
TRBJ2-3	TRBD2	TRBV7-2	NA	TGTGCCAGCAGCGTCCGGACTAGCGGGAGAGATACGCAGTATTTT	CASSVRTSGRDTQYF
TRBJ1-2	TRBD1	TRBV18	NA	TGTGCCAGCTCACCACCCTCACAGGGGAGCTATGGCTACACCTTC	CASSPPSQGSYGYTF
TRBJ1-1	TRBD1	TRBV27	NA	TGTGCCAGCAGCCTAAACAGGGGGCTGAACACTGAAGCTTTCTTT	CASSLNRGLNTEAFF
TRBJ1-3	NA	TRBV18	NA	TGTGCCAGCTCACCACCGGGAGCTGGAAACACCATATATTTT	CASSPPGAGNTIYF
TRBJ2-5	TRBD2	TRBV30	NA	TGTGCCTGGAGTGTCCCCGGACTAGCGGAGACCCAGTACTTC	CAWSVPGLAETQYF
TRBJ2-7	TRBD1	TRBV7-8	NA	TGTGCCAGCAGCTCCGGATCCGGGACAGGGCACAACGAGCAGTACTTC	CASSSGSGTGHNEQYF
TRBJ1-1	NA	TRBV5-1	NA	TGCGCCAGCAGCTCGGGAACGGGGTCGAACACTGAAGCTTTCTTT	CASSSGTGSNTEAFF
TRBJ2-1	NA	TRBV27	NA	TGTGCCAGCATGGAGGCATTCGCAGAGGGTTGGTCCTACAATGAGCAGTTCTTC	CASMEAFAEGWSYNEQFF
TRBJ2-3	NA	TRBV29-1	NA	TGCAGCGTTGAAGCGGGATCTCGCGATACGCAGTATTTT	CSVEAGSRDTQYF
TRBJ1-4	NA	TRBV7-2	NA	TGTGCCAGCAGCCCCGATCTCGGTGCAACTAATGAAAAACTGTTTTTT	CASSPDLGATNEKLFF
TRBJ1-1	NA	TRBV7-2	NA	TGTGCCAGCAGCTTACGAGAAGAGGAAGCTTTCTTT	CASSLREEEAFF
TRBJ2-3	NA	TRBV6-2/TRBV6-3	NA	TGTGCCAGCAGTGCCTACAGGGCGGATACGCAGTATTTT	CASSAYRADTQYF
TRBJ1-1	NA	TRBV30	NA	TGTGCCTGGAGTTCTACAGGGATCTCTGAAGCTTTCTTT	CAWSSTGISEAFF
TRBJ2-1	TRBD2	TRBV19	once	TGTGCCAGTAGTAGGGAGGGAGCCACCTACAATGAGCAGTTCTTC	CASSREGATYNEQFF
TRBJ2-5	TRBD1	TRBV20-1	once	TGCAGTGCTAGTTCATCGCAACGACCATCATTTCGCGGACAGGGAATACTTTTGGAGACCCAGTACTTC	CSASSSQRPSFRGQGILLETQYF
TRBJ1-2	NA	TRBV5-4	NA	TGTGCCAGCAGCTTGGTAGGGCAGGGGCGGAACGGCTACACCTTC	CASSLVGQGRNGYTF
TRBJ2-2	NA	TRBV27	NA	TGTGCCAGCACGAGGGCTAGGACCGGGGAGCTGTTTTTT	CASTRARTGELFF
TRBJ1-4	NA	TRBV5-1	once	TGCGCCAGCAGCTTGGGTGGGAGTCCGACTAATGAAAAACTGTTTTTT	CASSLGGSPTNEKLFF
TRBJ2-5	NA	TRBV27	NA	TGTGCCAGCAGTGTTGGTTTCCGGTTCATAGAGACCCAGTACTTC	CASSVGFRFIETQYF
TRBJ2-1	NA	TRBV10-3	once	TGTGCCATCAGTGAGCTTAGCCTTTCAAGTCGCAATGAGCAGTTCTTC	CAISELSLSSRNEQFF
TRBJ2-5	NA	TRBV10-1	NA	TGCGCCAGCAGTGAGGTAGCGGCGGTCGTCCAAGAGACCCAGTACTTC	CASSEVAAVVQETQYF
TRBJ1-1	NA	TRBV19	NA	TGTGCCAGTAGTACCTCGACAGGATGGGTTATGAACACTGAAGCTTTCTTT	CASSTSTGWVMNTEAFF
TRBJ1-5	NA	TRBV27	few	TGTGCCAGCAGCTCAATAAACGGTTTGCAGCCCCAGCATTTT	CASSSINGLQPQHF
TRBJ1-1	NA	TRBV29-1	medium-sized	TGCAGCGTTCGGAGGGGTGACACTGAAGCTTTCTTT	CSVRRGDTEAFF
TRBJ1-1	NA	TRBV27	few	TGTGCCAGCAGTTTATCGATCCGGGGGGACACTGAAGCTTTCTTT	CASSLSIRGDTEAFF
TRBJ2-3	NA	TRBV7-9	NA	TGTGCCAGCAGCCCCTCGGAGGGAAGCACAGATACGCAGTATTTT	CASSPSEGSTDTQYF
TRBJ1-2	TRBD1	TRBV4-3	once	TGCGCCAGCAGCCAAGGAGGGCAGGGGGTGCCGCGATACACCTTC	CASSQGGQGVPRYTF